The 27 T cell receptor beta chains listed next were all sequenced from one sample in a study of control samples from healthy donors and cancer patients. The data were produced by immunoSEQ multiplex PCR, yet TCRdb's version contains in-frame clones alone and is incomplete. The sample includes about 51,000 clones, more than 70% of them seen just once. Sequencing was performed on PBMCs. The receptors here all came from a man aged 45-65 years with head and neck cancer.

The CDR3 coding sequence is TGCAGCGTTGAAGAGGCTGGACGCACAGATACGCAGTATTTT. Translated, it gives CSVEEAGRTDTQYF. This sequence joins TRBV29-1 and TRBJ2-3; D unclear. There are 14 residues in the CDR3. Trimming left V 0 bases short and J 1 base short, with 8 bases between. Per the germline V gene, CDR1 is SQVTM and CDR2 is ANQGSEA.

CDR3 loop: CASSLRMGNEKLFF. In DNA, the CDR3 is TGTGCCAGCAGCTTGCGAATGGGTAATGAAAAACTGTTTTTT. J is TRBJ1-4 and V is TRBV7-2; no reliable D call. CDR3 length: 14 residues. Germline-derived CDR1 and CDR2 are SGHTA and FQGNSA. Trimming left V 3 bases short and J 4 bases short, with 9 bases between.

V usage is TRBV27 and J usage is TRBJ2-5; D is undetermined. The V end was cut by 5 bases, the J end by 5 bases, with 12 bases between. The germline V gene encodes CDR1 MNHEY and CDR2 SMNVEV (reference sequence). This CDR3 contains 13 residues. Here the CDR3 reads CASSPSGRETQYF. Here the CDR3 DNA reads TGTGCCAGCAGTCCCTCGGGTCGGGAGACCCAGTACTTC.

The chain is built from TRBV25-1 and TRBJ2-4; 9 bases fit TRBD1. The CDR3 consists of 14 residues. V was pared by 2 bases and J by 6 bases, with 2 bases of the junction left unmatched. Germline values: CDR1 MGHDK, CDR2 SYGVNS. The CDR3 nucleotides are TGTGCCAGCAGTGAAACAGGGGGCGCAAACATTCAGTACTTC. As protein: CASSETGGANIQYF. The full variable domain, with the rest looked up from reference TRBV25-1 and TRBJ2-4, is EADIYQTPRYLVIGTGKKITLECSQTMGHDKMYWYQQDPGMELHLIHYSYGVNSTEKGDLSSESTVSRIRTEHFPLTLESARPSHTSQYLCASSETGGANIQYFGAGTRLSVL.

CDR3 amino acids: CASSRNGEAPDTQYF. For the CDR3, the DNA is TGCGCCAGCAGCCGGAACGGAGAAGCCCCAGATACGCAGTATTTT. The chain recombines TRBV4-3 with TRBJ2-3; D uncertain. Germline V CDR1 and CDR2: LGHNA, YSLEER. The CDR3 length is 15 residues. The V end was cut by 4 bases, the J end by 4 bases, with 15 bases between.

On this clone: One end of the junction does not line up with germline, which may come from a read error. The CDR3 loop is CASRPNLGSGELFF. The CDR3 nucleotides read TGTGCTAGCAGACCCAATTTAGGGTCCGGGGAGCTGTTTTTT. The chain employs TRBV7-7 and TRBJ2-2; the D is unclear. From germline, CDR1 is SSHAT and CDR2 FNYEAQ (reference sequence). The CDR3 loop spans 14 amino acids.

V and J are TRBV15 and TRBJ2-7; D possibly corresponds to TRBD2 (5 bases). Germline V gives CDR1 LNHNV, CDR2 YYDKDF (reference sequence). The CDR3 contains 14 residues. Trimming removed 1 base at V and 4 bases at J, with 11 bases between. The CDR3 spells CATSRGGSIYEQYF. CDR3 bases: TGTGCCACCAGCAGAGGTGGGAGTATTTACGAGCAGTACTTC.

The chain uses TRBV5-4 and TRBJ1-1, with D unresolved. This CDR3 has 14 residues. The germline gives CDR1 SGHNT, CDR2 YYREEE (reference sequence). The V end lost 0 bases, the J end lost 3 bases, and 9 bases lay between the germline ends. CDR3 amino acids: CASSLDGMDTEAFF. In DNA, the CDR3 is TGTGCCAGCAGCTTGGACGGGATGGACACTGAAGCTTTCTTT.

This chain links TRBV7-8 with TRBJ2-5; possibly TRBD1 or TRBD2 for D (5 bases each). Germline assignment: CDR1 SGHVS and CDR2 FQNEAQ. The CDR3 consists of 15 residues. V was clipped by 5 bases and J by 5 bases, with 18 bases between them. The CDR3 DNA sequence: TGTGCCAGCAGCCAGCAAGTGGGAGAGGGGGAGACCCAGTACTTC. Residues: CASSQQVGEGETQYF.

The genes are TRBV14 and TRBJ2-1; D is uncertain. The CDR3 is 15 amino acids. Germline V gene data show CDR1 as SGHDN and CDR2 as FVKESK. With 6 bases removed from V and 2 bases from J, the gap between germline ends came to 14 bases. DNA for the CDR3: TGTGCCAGCAGTCGACTCTCCTTTACCTACAATGAGCAGTTCTTC. Its translation is CASSRLSFTYNEQFF.

CDR3 sequence: CASSQDRGFTGELFF. The CDR3 region has the DNA TGCGCCAGCAGCCAAGACCGCGGGTTCACCGGGGAGCTGTTTTTT. The chain carries TRBV4-3 and TRBJ2-2; possibly TRBD2 for D (5 bases). Trimming took off 0 bases at V and 4 bases at J, with 9 bases between the two ends. Looked up from germline, CDR1 is LGHNA and CDR2 is YSLEER. The CDR3 loop spans 15 amino acids.

The chain has TRBV3-1 (or the pseudogene TRBV3-2) and TRBJ2-4; D remains ambiguous. V was trimmed by 5 bases and J by 1 base, leaving 12 bases between them. This CDR3 has 15 residues. CDR1 and CDR2 (germline): LGHDT, YNNKEL (reference sequence). CDR3 loop: CASSSLTQAKNIQYF. In DNA, the CDR3 is TGTGCCAGCAGCTCCCTCACTCAGGCCAAAAACATTCAGTACTTC.

The J gene is TRBJ1-1, the V gene TRBV5-8, with TRBD1 as a possible D gene (6 bases). The CDR3 consists of 15 residues. Trimming pared 7 bases from V and 3 bases from J, leaving 19 bases between. Germline V gene data show CDR1 as SGHTS and CDR2 as YDEGEE. The CDR3, as DNA: TGTGCCAGCTTGAGGGGGGACATGGGGGACACTGAAGCTTTCTTT. Its protein is CASLRGDMGDTEAFF.

The J gene is TRBJ2-3, the V gene TRBV12-5; TRBD1 matches 7 bases. The CDR3 is 16 residues long. J was trimmed by 6 bases and V by 1 base; bases with no gene match: 10. CDR1 LGHNT and CDR2 FRNRAP come from the germline V gene. The CDR3 bases are TGTGCTAGTGGTTTGGCAATGACAGGGTTCTCGGATACGCAGTATTTT. Residues: CASGLAMTGFSDTQYF.

The rearrangement joins TRBV15 to TRBJ2-7; a weak D match, TRBD1 (5 bases). Trimming pared 6 bases from V and 3 bases from J, leaving 15 bases between. This CDR3 spans 14 amino acids. CDR1 and CDR2 from the germline V gene are LNHNV and YYDKDF (reference sequence). CDR3 sequence: CATRVTGALYEQYF. In nucleotides, the CDR3 is TGTGCCACCAGGGTGACTGGGGCTCTCTACGAGCAGTACTTC.

The rearrangement links TRBV5-6 to TRBJ1-2, with D unresolved. Germline CDR1 SGHDT, CDR2 YYEEEE. CDR3 length: 14 amino acids. V lost 0 bases and J lost 5, with 11 bases in between. The CDR3 loop is CASSLGQSIYGYTF. The CDR3 DNA sequence: TGTGCCAGCAGCTTGGGGCAGTCGATTTATGGCTACACCTTC.

The chain combines TRBV12-3 or TRBV12-4 with TRBJ2-5, with D unclear. The CDR3 extends over 13 amino acids. Trimming removed 5 bases at V and 2 bases at J, with 9 bases between. The CDR3 region has the DNA TGTGCCAGCAGTCCCGGCAGACAAGAGACCCAGTACTTC. Translation: CASSPGRQETQYF.

A single count supports this clone. This CDR3 is CASSLLGTAYNEQFF. DNA for the CDR3: TGCGCCAGCAGCCTTCTAGGGACCGCGTACAATGAGCAGTTCTTC. The chain is built from TRBV4-1 and TRBJ2-1; D could derive from TRBD1 or TRBD2 (5 bases each). Germline V gene lookup returns CDR1 MGHRA and CDR2 YSYEKL. This CDR3 spans 15 amino acids. The V end was cut by 4 bases, the J end by 4 bases, with 14 bases between.

This clone was found once. This sequence joins TRBV10-2 and TRBJ2-7; D call uncertain. Germline CDR1 reads WSHSY; CDR2 reads SAAADI. The CDR3 contains 12 residues. The ends were cut back, 4 bases at V and 1 base at J, with 5 bases in the middle. CDR3 sequence reads: CASSVLSYEQYF. CDR3 nucleotides: TGCGCCAGCAGTGTTCTGTCCTACGAGCAGTACTTC.

This chain links TRBV6-5 with TRBJ2-7, with D unresolved. The V and J ends lost 7 bases and 2 bases respectively, with 12 bases between them. The germline gives CDR1 MNHEY, CDR2 SVGAGI. CDR3 length: 13 residues. As DNA, the CDR3 is TGTGCCAGCACGGGCGGCTATCCCTACGAGCAGTACTTC. This codes for CASTGGYPYEQYF.

The V call is TRBV6-2 or TRBV6-3, the J call TRBJ2-3; D is unresolved. This CDR3 is 11 amino acids long. V was clipped by 8 bases and J by 1 base, with 4 bases between them. Germline V gene data show CDR1 as MNHEY and CDR2 as SVGEGT. The CDR3 is CASGRTDTQYF. CDR3 DNA sequence: TGTGCCAGCGGCCGCACAGATACGCAGTATTTT.

V and J are TRBV12-3 or TRBV12-4 and TRBJ1-1; no firm D call. Trimming left V 3 bases short and J 8 bases short, with 7 bases between. The CDR3 runs 11 residues. Here the CDR3 DNA reads TGTGCCAGCAGTTTTTGGGGAGAAGCTTTCTTT. This codes for CASSFWGEAFF.

This chain connects TRBV7-6 to TRBJ2-1; the match to TRBD2 covers 15 bases. The germline CDR1 and CDR2 sequences are SGHVS and FNYEAQ. Trimming cost V 3 bases and J 7 bases; bases outside gene matches: 7. This CDR3 region has 17 residues. The CDR3 region is CASSFWTSGRVGNEQFF. As DNA, the CDR3 is TGTGCCAGCAGCTTCTGGACTAGCGGGAGGGTGGGGAATGAGCAGTTCTTC.

The rearrangement joins TRBV5-1 to TRBJ1-3; perhaps TRBD1 as D (6 bases). The V end was cut by 4 bases, the J end by 0 bases, with 8 bases between. The CDR3 length is 14 residues. In germline, CDR1 is SGHRS, CDR2 YFSETQ. The CDR3, as DNA: TGCGCCAGCAGCCCGGACAGCTCTGGAAACACCATATATTTT. Translation gives CASSPDSSGNTIYF.

V usage is TRBV18 and J usage is TRBJ1-4; 10 positions agree with TRBD1. Germline-derived CDR1 and CDR2 are KGHSH and LQKENI. This CDR3 has 17 residues. J gave up 4 bases and V 0 bases, and 5 bases lay outside the gene matches. CDR3 sequence (DNA): TGTGCCAGCTCACCACCCGAGACAGGGGGCCTTAATGAAAAACTGTTTTTT. It is translated as CASSPPETGGLNEKLFF.

The chain is built from TRBV7-2 and TRBJ2-1, with TRBD2 identical over 10 bases. Germline CDR1 reads SGHTA; CDR2 reads FQGNSA. The CDR3 consists of 17 residues. J gave up 7 bases and V 5 bases, and 14 bases lay outside the gene matches. DNA of the CDR3: TGTGCCAGCAGCGCTTCTAGCGGGGGCCTAACTGATAATGAGCAGTTCTTC. This translates into CASSASSGGLTDNEQFF.

J is TRBJ2-7 and V is TRBV11-2; the D call may be TRBD1 or TRBD2 (6 bases each). The germline gives CDR1 SGHAT, CDR2 FQNNGV. Between the trimmed V and J ends, which lost 3 bases and 10 bases, there was a span of 13 bases. CDR3 length: 12 amino acids. CDR3: CASSFAEGEQYF. CDR3 coding DNA: TGTGCCAGCAGCTTCGCGGAGGGGGAACAGTACTTC.